What follows are 20 T cell receptor beta chains derived from one specimen sequenced in a study of blood T cells in healthy people across ages. The second PCR ran roughly 7 to 11 cycles with a sample-barcoded 5' primer and J-beta primers. TCRdb re-called the 5' RACE reads through MiXCR, storing one row per CDR3 protein. The sample holds about 500,000 distinct CDR3 sequences; 20% to 30% are singletons and the top ten take around 10%. The same sample was also used in a study of T cells of mothers and their children.

The sequencing sample was made of blood. The receptors shown here come from a boy younger than 18 in good health.

V gene TRBV18 combines with J gene TRBJ2-3; 8 positions agree with TRBD1. The V gene's germline CDR1 is KGHSH and CDR2 LQKENI. The J segment lost 4 bases and the V segment lost 4 bases, leaving 4 bases of the junction unmatched. The CDR3 extends over 14 amino acids. Written as DNA, the CDR3 is TGTGCCAGCTCACAGGACAGGGCTGCAGATACGCAGTATTTT. Translating it yields CASSQDRAADTQYF.

This clonotype appeared a few times. This chain uses TRBV5-6 with TRBJ2-1, with 10 positions matching TRBD1. J gave up 4 bases and V 0 bases, and 10 bases lay outside the gene matches. The CDR3 length is 18 residues. Germline assignment: CDR1 SGHDT and CDR2 YYEEEE. The CDR3 spells CASSLASEGQGLYNEQFF. As DNA, the CDR3 is TGTGCCAGCAGCTTGGCGTCGGAGGGACAGGGGTTATACAATGAGCAGTTCTTC.

This clonotype was seen only a few times. This rearrangement joins TRBV9 to TRBJ2-2, with 9 bases that match TRBD1. CDR3 size: 15 residues. Germline lookup yields CDR1 SGDLS and CDR2 YYNGEE. The trim removed 3 bases at V and 7 bases at J, leaving 7 bases unmatched. The DNA of the CDR3 is TGTGCCAGCAGCGCCCAGACAGGGGGACACGGGGAGCTGTTTTTT. Translation gives CASSAQTGGHGELFF.

This rearrangement joins TRBV10-3 to TRBJ2-7, with a weak D call TRBD1 (6 bases). V lost 2 bases and J 4 bases, leaving 9 bases between the germline ends. This CDR3 comprises 13 residues. CDR1 and CDR2 from the germline V gene are ENHRY and SYGVKD. The CDR3 sequence is CAISEGDRYEQYF. The CDR3, as DNA: TGTGCCATCAGTGAGGGTGACAGGTACGAGCAGTACTTC.

The chain combines TRBV25-1 with TRBJ1-4, with D perhaps matching TRBD1 (6 bases). The germline gives CDR1 MGHDK, CDR2 SYGVNS. V was trimmed by 6 bases and J by 8 bases, leaving 22 bases between them. This CDR3 is built from 16 residues. Here the CDR3 reads CASSRRDTSRGEKLFF. The CDR3 DNA reads TGTGCCAGCAGCCGCCGGGACACCTCTCGAGGGGAAAAACTGTTTTTT.

This sequence joins TRBV9 and TRBJ2-2; 11 bases are shared with TRBD1. Unmatched junction bases numbered 2, after V lost 3 bases and J lost 1 base. Germline V gives CDR1 SGDLS, CDR2 YYNGEE. The CDR3 loop spans 16 amino acids. CDR3 bases: TGTGCCAGCAGCGAGGACAGGGGGCGGAACACCGGGGAGCTGTTTTTT. It encodes CASSEDRGRNTGELFF.

This clonotype came up many times. The rearrangement joins TRBV6-1 to TRBJ2-1, with 10 positions matching TRBD2. Germline V gives CDR1 MNHNS, CDR2 SASEGT. The length of the CDR3 is 15 residues. V shed 1 base and J 4 bases; nucleotides not matched to a gene: 1. The CDR3 nucleotides are TGTGCCAGCAGTGAAGAAGCGGGAGGGTACAATGAGCAGTTCTTC. Protein sequence: CASSEEAGGYNEQFF.

This clonotype was seen more than once but under ten times. V is TRBV2 and J is TRBJ2-5, with TRBD2 as a possible D gene (5 bases). The CDR3 spans 13 residues. Per germline, CDR1 SNHLY and CDR2 FYNNEI. V dropped 7 bases and J dropped 4 bases, with 13 bases sitting between them. The CDR3 is CASTASRRETQYF. Written as DNA, the CDR3 is TGTGCCAGCACCGCTAGCAGGCGAGAGACCCAGTACTTC.

This clonotype has at least ten counts. The chain links TRBV7-3 to TRBJ2-3; D is possibly TRBD2 (7 bases). The germline CDR1 and CDR2 sequences are SGHTA and FQGTGA. CDR3 length: 15 residues. V lost 5 bases to trimming and J lost 3 bases, with 15 bases between them. The CDR3 DNA follows: TGTGCCAGCAGCGCTAGCGGAGGGGGTACAGATACGCAGTATTTT. Translating it yields CASSASGGGTDTQYF.

J is TRBJ2-5 and V is TRBV10-3, with 14 bases identical to TRBD2. Germline V gives CDR1 ENHRY, CDR2 SYGVKD. This CDR3 has 17 residues. V was pared by 4 bases and J by 2 bases, with 6 bases of the junction left unmatched. CDR3 nucleotides: TGTGCCATCAGTGGGGGACTAGCGGGAGCGGGGCAAGAGACCCAGTACTTC. Translation gives CAISGGLAGAGQETQYF.

Regarding this clonotype: Compared with germline, one end of the junction differs, possibly owing to a read error. The chain has TRBV7-9 and TRBJ2-5, with 9 bases matching TRBD1. The DNA matches TRBJ2-7 better at its end, which makes the J call doubtful. Per the germline V gene, CDR1 is SEHNR and CDR2 is FQNEAQ (reference sequence). This CDR3 has 14 amino acids. In DNA, the CDR3 is TGCGCCAGCAGCCAGAGGACAGGGGCCTACGAGCAGTACTTC. Its protein is CASSQRTGAYEQYF.

In nucleotides, the CDR3 is TGTGCCAGCAGTTCATATGGGGAGACCAAAAACATTCAGTACTTC. Encoded protein: CASSSYGETKNIQYF. V usage is TRBV28 and J usage is TRBJ2-4; D is perhaps TRBD2 (5 bases). Trimming stripped 4 bases from V and 2 bases from J, with 12 bases between. The germline gives CDR1 MDHEN, CDR2 SYDVKM. This CDR3 comprises 15 residues.

There are a few counts of this clonotype. The J gene is TRBJ2-5, the V gene TRBV6-6, with D possibly matching TRBD2 (5 bases). Germline-derived CDR1 and CDR2 are MNHNY and SVGAGI (reference sequence). Trimming stripped 6 bases from V and 11 bases from J, with 16 bases between. The CDR3 runs 12 residues. In DNA, the CDR3 is TGTGCCAGCAGGGGCAGGAGGAAAGAGCAGTACTTC. Amino acids: CASRGRRKEQYF.

The chain combines TRBV7-3 with TRBJ2-1; 8 positions agree with TRBD1. The CDR3 contains 15 residues. V dropped 4 bases and J dropped 8; count of bases not matched to a gene: 10. Germline CDR1 SGHTA, CDR2 FQGTGA. The CDR3 region has the DNA TGTGCCAGCAGCTCTAAGACAGGGGAGGAGGATGAGCAGTTCTTC. Protein sequence: CASSSKTGEEDEQFF.

The chain joins TRBV29-1 to TRBJ2-7, with 8 nucleotides matching TRBD1. The CDR3 contains 12 residues. Germline CDR1 SQVTM, CDR2 ANQGSEA. The J segment lost 2 bases and the V segment lost 7 bases, leaving 4 bases of the junction unmatched. The CDR3 bases are TGCAGCGCTGGGACAGGCCCCTACGAGCAGTACTTC. Its translation: CSAGTGPYEQYF.

The chain combines TRBV20-1 with TRBJ2-3, with 12 bases lining up with TRBD2. The CDR3 sequence is 16 residues long. The trim removed 2 bases at V and 2 bases at J, leaving 5 bases unmatched. The germline V gene has CDR1 DFQATT and CDR2 SNEGSKA (reference sequence). CDR3 nucleotide sequence: TGCAGTGCTAGACCAACTAGCGGGGGGTTCACAGATACGCAGTATTTT. It is translated as CSARPTSGGFTDTQYF.

The chain is built from TRBV3-1 and TRBJ2-1; no reliable D call. Germline CDR1 is LGHDT and CDR2 is YNNKEL (reference sequence). This CDR3 spans 13 amino acids. Trimming stripped 1 base from V and 10 bases from J, with 11 bases between. In DNA, the CDR3 is TGTGCCAGCAGCCAAGGGATGGAAGGAGAGCAGTTCTTC. Translation: CASSQGMEGEQFF.

The rearrangement links TRBV12-3 or TRBV12-4 to TRBJ2-2, with TRBD2 matching 9 bases. Trimming cost V 3 bases and J 5 bases; bases outside gene matches: 7. This CDR3 is 16 amino acids long. DNA for the CDR3: TGTGCCAGCAGTTTGGGCGGGAGGGCTGGTACCGGGGAGCTGTTTTTT. Translation: CASSLGGRAGTGELFF.

The chain uses TRBV5-6 and TRBJ2-2; the D gene is possibly TRBD1 (6 bases). This CDR3 spans 16 amino acids. Trimming shortened V by 0 bases and J by 1 base, and 10 bases separated the two germline ends. Per the germline V gene, CDR1 is SGHDT and CDR2 is YYEEEE. DNA of the CDR3: TGTGCCAGCAGCTTGGGTGGGACAATGAACACCGGGGAGCTGTTTTTT. It codes for CASSLGGTMNTGELFF. Full variable domain (missing parts from reference TRBV5-6 and TRBJ2-2): DAGVTQSPTHLIKTRGQQVTLRCSPKSGHDTVSWYQQALGQGPQFIFQYYEEEERQRGNFPDRFSGHQFPNYSSELNVNALLLGDSALYLCASSLGGTMNTGELFFGEGSRLTVL.

This clonotype has just a few counts. The chain links TRBV4-3 to TRBJ2-5; D possibly corresponds to TRBD2 (6 bases). The last part of the DNA fits TRBJ2-7 better; the J call may be wrong. CDR1 LGHNA and CDR2 YSLEER come from the germline V gene. This CDR3 is built from 14 residues. CDR3: CASSQARTIYEQYF. The CDR3 DNA reads TGCGCCAGCAGCCAAGCCCGGACTATCTACGAGCAGTACTTC.